This T cell receptor (beta chain) comes out of a study of blood T cell repertoires in COVID-19. The wider study: COVID-19 samples, acute and convalescent, were from the United States, Italy and Spain. PBMCs, B-cell-depleted T cells, or T cells provided the cDNA or gDNA that made up the material.

The CDR3 is made up of 15 amino acids. With V trimmed by 2 bases and J by 4 bases, 7 bases remained unmatched. CDR1 is MRHNA and CDR2 is SNTAGT in the germline V gene. In the original analysis: Researchers report that nucleated cell counts were estimated from reference gene primer amplification. Measured with immunoSEQ multiplex PCR; TCRdb has only the in-frame clones, and not every one. The D gene and trimming were derived from the DNA, and the V and J assignments and clone size from that table. The table has roughly 220,000 clones, 85% to 90% seen once. The origin of this receptor is a man older than 75 with acute or convalescent COVID-19. Specimen: peripheral blood. The V gene is TRBV6-4, the J gene TRBJ2-7; TRBD2 matches 8 bases. The CDR3 spells CASSDGPSGPYEQYV. The CDR3 DNA reads TGTGCCAGCAGTGACGGGCCTAGCGGGCCTTACGAGCAGTACGTC.